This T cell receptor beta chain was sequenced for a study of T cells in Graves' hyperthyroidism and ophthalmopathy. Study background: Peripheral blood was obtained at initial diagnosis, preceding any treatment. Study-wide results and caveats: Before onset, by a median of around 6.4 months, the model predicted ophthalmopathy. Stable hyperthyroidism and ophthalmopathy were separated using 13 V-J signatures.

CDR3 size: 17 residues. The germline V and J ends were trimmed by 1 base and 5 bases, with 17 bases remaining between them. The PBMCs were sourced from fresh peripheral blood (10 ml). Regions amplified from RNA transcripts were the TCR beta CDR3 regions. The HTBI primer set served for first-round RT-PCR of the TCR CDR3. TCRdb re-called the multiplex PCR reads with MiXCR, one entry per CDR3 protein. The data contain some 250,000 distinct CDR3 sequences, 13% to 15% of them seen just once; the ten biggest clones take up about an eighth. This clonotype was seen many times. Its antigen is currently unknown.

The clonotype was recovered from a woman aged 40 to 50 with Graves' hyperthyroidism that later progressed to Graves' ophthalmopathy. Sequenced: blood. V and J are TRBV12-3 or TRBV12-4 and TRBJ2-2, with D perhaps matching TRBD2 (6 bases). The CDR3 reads CASSLGLGGMETGELFF. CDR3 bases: TGTGCCAGCAGTTTAGGGCTGGGCGGGATGGAAACCGGGGAGCTGTTTTTT.